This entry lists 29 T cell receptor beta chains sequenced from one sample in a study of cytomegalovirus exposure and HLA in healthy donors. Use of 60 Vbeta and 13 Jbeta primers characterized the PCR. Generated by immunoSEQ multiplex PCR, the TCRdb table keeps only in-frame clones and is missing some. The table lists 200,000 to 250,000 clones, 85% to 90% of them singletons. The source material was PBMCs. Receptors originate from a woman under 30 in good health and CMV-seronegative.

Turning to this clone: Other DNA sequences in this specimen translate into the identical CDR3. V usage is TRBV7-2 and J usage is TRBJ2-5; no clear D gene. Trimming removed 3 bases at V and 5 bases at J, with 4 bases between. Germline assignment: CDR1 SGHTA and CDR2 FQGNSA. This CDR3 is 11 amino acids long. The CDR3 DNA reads TGTGCCAGCAGCTTCGGGGAGACCCAGTACTTC. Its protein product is CASSFGETQYF.

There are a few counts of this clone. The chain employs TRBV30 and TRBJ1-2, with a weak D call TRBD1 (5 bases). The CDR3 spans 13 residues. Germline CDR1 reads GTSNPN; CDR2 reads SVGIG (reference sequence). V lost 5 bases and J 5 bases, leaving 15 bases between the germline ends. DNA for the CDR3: TGTGCCTGGGCTACTTCTGCAGGGTATGGCTACACCTTC. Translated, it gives CAWATSAGYGYTF. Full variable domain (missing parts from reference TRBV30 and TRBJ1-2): SQTIHQWPATLVQPVGSPLSLECTVEGTSNPNLYWYRQAAGRGLQLLFYSVGIGQISSEVPQNLSASRPQDRQFILSSKKLLLSDSGFYLCAWATSAGYGYTFGSGTRLTVV.

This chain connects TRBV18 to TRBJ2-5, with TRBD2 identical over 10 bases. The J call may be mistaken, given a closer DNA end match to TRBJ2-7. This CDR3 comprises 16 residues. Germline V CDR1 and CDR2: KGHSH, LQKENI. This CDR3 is CASSPPGVAGGYEQYF. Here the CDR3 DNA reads TGTGCCAGCTCACCACCGGGGGTAGCGGGGGGCTACGAGCAGTACTTC.

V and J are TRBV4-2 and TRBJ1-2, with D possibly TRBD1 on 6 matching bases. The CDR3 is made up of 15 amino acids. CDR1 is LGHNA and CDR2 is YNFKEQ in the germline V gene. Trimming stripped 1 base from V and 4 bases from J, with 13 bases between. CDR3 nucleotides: TGTGCCAGCAGCCAAGGGACAGCACAAGCCTATGGCTACACCTTC. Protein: CASSQGTAQAYGYTF.

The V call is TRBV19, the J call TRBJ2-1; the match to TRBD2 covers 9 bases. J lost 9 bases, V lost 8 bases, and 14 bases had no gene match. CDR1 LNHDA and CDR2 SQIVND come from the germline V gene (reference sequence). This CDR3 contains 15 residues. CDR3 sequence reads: CASRKVSGSWGEQFF. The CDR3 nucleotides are TGTGCCAGTCGGAAGGTTAGCGGGAGCTGGGGTGAGCAGTTCTTC.

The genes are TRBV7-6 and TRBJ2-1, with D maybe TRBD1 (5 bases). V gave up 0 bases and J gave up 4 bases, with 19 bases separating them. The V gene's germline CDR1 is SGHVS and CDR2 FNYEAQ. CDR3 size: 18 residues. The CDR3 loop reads CASSLALGAPGSYNEQFF. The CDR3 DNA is TGTGCCAGCAGCTTAGCGCTTGGGGCCCCTGGGTCTTACAATGAGCAGTTCTTC.

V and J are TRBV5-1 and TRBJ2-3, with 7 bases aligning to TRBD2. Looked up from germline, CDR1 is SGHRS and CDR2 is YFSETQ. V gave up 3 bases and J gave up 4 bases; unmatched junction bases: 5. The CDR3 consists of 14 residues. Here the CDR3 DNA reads TGCGCCAGCAGCTCGGGAGGAGGAGCAGATACGCAGTATTTT. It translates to CASSSGGGADTQYF.

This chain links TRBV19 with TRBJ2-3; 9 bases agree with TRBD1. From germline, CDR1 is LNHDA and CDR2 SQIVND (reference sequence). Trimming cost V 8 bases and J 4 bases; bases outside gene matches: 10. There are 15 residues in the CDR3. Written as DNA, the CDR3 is TGTGCCAGTGGACCTCTCCGGGACAGGGCAGATACGCAGTATTTT. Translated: CASGPLRDRADTQYF.

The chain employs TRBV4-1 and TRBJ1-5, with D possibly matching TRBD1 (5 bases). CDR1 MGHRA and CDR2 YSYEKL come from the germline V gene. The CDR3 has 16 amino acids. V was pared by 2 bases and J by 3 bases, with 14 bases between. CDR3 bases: TGCGCCAGCAGCCAATGGGGCTACTACCACAATCAGCCCCAGCATTTT. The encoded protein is CASSQWGYYHNQPQHF.

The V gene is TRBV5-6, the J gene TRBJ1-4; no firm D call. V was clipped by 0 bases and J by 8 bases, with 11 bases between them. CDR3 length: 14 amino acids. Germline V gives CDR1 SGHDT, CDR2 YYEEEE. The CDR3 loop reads CASSLGAGREKLFF. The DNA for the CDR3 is TGTGCCAGCAGCTTGGGGGCTGGTAGGGAAAAACTGTTTTTT. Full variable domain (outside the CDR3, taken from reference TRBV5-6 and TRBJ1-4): DAGVTQSPTHLIKTRGQQVTLRCSPKSGHDTVSWYQQALGQGPQFIFQYYEEEERQRGNFPDRFSGHQFPNYSSELNVNALLLGDSALYLCASSLGAGREKLFFGSGTQLSVL.

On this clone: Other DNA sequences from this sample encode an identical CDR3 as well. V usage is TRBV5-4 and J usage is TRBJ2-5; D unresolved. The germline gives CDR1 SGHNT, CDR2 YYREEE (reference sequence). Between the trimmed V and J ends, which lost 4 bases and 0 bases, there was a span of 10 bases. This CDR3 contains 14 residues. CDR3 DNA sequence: TGTGCCAGCAGCCGCGGTGGGTACCAAGAGACCCAGTACTTC. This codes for CASSRGGYQETQYF.

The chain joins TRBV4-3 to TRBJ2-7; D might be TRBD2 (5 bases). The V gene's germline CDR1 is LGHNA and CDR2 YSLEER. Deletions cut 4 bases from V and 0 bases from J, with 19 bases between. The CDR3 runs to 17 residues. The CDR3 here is CASSPGRASQASYEQYF. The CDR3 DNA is TGCGCCAGCAGCCCCGGCCGTGCTAGCCAAGCCTCCTACGAGCAGTACTTC.

CDR3 DNA sequence: TGTGCCAGCACCTATGGGGGACAGGGAGACACCGGGGAGCTGTTTTTT. Translation: CASTYGGQGDTGELFF. This chain connects TRBV27 to TRBJ2-2, with 9 bases matching TRBD1. J was trimmed by 3 bases and V by 7 bases; bases with no gene match: 9. The CDR3 sequence is 16 residues long. Germline CDR1 and CDR2: MNHEY and SMNVEV (reference sequence).

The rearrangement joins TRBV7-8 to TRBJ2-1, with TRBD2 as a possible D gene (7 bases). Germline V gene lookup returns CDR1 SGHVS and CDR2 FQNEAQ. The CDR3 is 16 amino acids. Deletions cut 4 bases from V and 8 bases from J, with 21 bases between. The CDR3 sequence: CASSSLPSGGGHEQFF. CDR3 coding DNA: TGTGCCAGCAGCTCCCTGCCTAGCGGAGGGGGGCATGAGCAGTTCTTC.

The CDR3 bases are TGTGCCAGCAGCTTAGACGCACTTCCCGGTGAAAAACTGTTTTTT. Its translation: CASSLDALPGEKLFF. This chain connects TRBV7-6 to TRBJ1-4; no clear D. The CDR3 is 15 residues long. Germline CDR1 SGHVS, CDR2 FNYEAQ. V lost 1 base to trimming and J lost 7 bases, with 13 bases between them.

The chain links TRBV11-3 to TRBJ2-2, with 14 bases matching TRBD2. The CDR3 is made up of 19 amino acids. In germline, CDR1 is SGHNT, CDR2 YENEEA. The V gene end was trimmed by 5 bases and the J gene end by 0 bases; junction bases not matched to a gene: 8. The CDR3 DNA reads TGTGCCAGCAGCCCGAGGGGACTAGCGGGAGTCCCGAACACCGGGGAGCTGTTTTTT. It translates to CASSPRGLAGVPNTGELFF.

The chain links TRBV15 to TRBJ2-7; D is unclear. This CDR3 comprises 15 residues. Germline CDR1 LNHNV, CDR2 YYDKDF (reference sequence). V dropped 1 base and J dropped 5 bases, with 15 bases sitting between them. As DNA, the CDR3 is TGTGCCACCAGCAGAGTTTCCAGGTTCGATGACGAGCAGTACTTC. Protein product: CATSRVSRFDDEQYF. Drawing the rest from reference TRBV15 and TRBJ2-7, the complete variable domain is DAMVIQNPRYQVTQFGKPVTLSCSQTLNHNVMYWYQQKSSQAPKLLFHYYDKDFNNEADTPDNFQSRRPNTSFCFLDIRSPGLGDTAMYLCATSRVSRFDDEQYFGPGTRLTVT.

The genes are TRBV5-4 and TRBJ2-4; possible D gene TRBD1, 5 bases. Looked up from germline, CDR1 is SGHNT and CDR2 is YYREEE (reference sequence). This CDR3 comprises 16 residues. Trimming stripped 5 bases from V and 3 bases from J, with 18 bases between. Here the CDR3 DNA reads TGTGCCAGCAGTAACAGGAAAGGGAAGGACAAAAACATTCAGTACTTC. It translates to CASSNRKGKDKNIQYF.

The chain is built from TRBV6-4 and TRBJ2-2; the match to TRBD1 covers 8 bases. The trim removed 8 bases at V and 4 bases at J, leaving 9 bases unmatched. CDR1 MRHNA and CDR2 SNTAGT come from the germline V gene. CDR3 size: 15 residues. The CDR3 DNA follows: TGTGCCAGCGGACGGGACAGGTTGGCCACCGGGGAGCTGTTTTTT. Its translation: CASGRDRLATGELFF.

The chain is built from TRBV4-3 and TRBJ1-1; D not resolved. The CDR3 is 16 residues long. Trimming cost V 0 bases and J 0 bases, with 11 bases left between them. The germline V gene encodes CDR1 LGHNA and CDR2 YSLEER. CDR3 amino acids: CASSQDLGSLNTEAFF. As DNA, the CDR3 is TGCGCCAGCAGCCAAGATCTAGGCAGCTTGAACACTGAAGCTTTCTTT.

The CDR3 DNA is TGTGCCAGCAGCTTACTGGGGGCAGGGGGCAATTCACCCCTCCACTTT. Its translation: CASSLLGAGGNSPLHF. V and J are TRBV7-2 and TRBJ1-6, with TRBD1 matching over 8 bases. The J segment lost 7 bases and the V segment lost 2 bases, leaving 7 bases of the junction unmatched. Germline-derived CDR1 and CDR2 are SGHTA and FQGNSA. The CDR3 consists of 16 residues. The entire variable domain, with the rest obtained from reference TRBV7-2 and TRBJ1-6, is as follows: GAGVSQSPSNKVTEKGKDVELRCDPISGHTALYWYRQSLGQGLEFLIYFQGNSAPDKSGLPSDRFSAERTGGSVSTLTIQRTQQEDSAVYLCASSLLGAGGNSPLHFGNGTRLTVT.

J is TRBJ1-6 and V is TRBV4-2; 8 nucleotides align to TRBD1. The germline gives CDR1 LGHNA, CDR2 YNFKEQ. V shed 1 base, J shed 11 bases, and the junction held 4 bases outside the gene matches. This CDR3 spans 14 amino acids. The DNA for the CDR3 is TGTGCCAGCAGCCAAGCCGCACAGGGGGCACCCCTCCACTTT. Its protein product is CASSQAAQGAPLHF.

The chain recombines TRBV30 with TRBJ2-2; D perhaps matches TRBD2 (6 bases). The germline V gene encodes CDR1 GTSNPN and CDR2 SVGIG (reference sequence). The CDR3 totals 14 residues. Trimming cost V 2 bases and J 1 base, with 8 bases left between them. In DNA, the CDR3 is TGTGCCTGGAGTTTGGGAGGGAACACCGGGGAGCTGTTTTTT. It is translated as CAWSLGGNTGELFF.

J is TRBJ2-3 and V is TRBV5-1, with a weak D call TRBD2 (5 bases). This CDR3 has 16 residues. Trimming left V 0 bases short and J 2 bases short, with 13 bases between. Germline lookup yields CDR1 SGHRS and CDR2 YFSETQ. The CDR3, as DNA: TGCGCCAGCAGCTTGGGAACAGCGGCGTACACAGATACGCAGTATTTT. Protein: CASSLGTAAYTDTQYF.

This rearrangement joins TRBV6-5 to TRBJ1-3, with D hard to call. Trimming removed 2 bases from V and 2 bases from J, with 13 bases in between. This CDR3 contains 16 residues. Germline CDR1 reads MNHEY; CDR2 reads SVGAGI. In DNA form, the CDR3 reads TGTGCCAGCAGTTACGCCGCCGGGTTAACTGGAAACACCATATATTTT. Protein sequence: CASSYAAGLTGNTIYF.

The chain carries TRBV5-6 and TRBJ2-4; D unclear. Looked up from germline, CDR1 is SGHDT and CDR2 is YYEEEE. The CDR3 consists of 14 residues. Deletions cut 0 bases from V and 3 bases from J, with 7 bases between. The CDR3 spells CASSLAEDKNIQYF. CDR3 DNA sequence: TGTGCCAGCAGCTTGGCAGAGGACAAAAACATTCAGTACTTC.

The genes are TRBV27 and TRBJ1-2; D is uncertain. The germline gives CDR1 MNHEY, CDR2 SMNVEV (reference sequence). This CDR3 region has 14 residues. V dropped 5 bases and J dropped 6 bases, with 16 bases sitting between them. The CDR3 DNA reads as TGTGCCAGCAGTCCGAGGGAGGGTTTTAATGGCTACACCTTC. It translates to CASSPREGFNGYTF.

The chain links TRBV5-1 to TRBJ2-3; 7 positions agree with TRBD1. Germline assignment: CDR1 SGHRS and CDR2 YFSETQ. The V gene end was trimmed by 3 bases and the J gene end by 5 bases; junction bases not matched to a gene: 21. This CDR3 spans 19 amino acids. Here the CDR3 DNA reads TGCGCCAGCAGCTCCTCGGACGGTAGGGGGCGGTTGAAGGGAGATACGCAGTATTTT. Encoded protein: CASSSSDGRGRLKGDTQYF.

CDR3 coding DNA: TGTGCCAGCAGCGTAGTCCCAGGGGCCTATGGCTACACCTTC. Its translation: CASSVVPGAYGYTF. J is TRBJ1-2 and V is TRBV9; D might be TRBD1 (6 bases). The CDR3 is 14 residues long. CDR1 and CDR2 from the germline V gene are SGDLS and YYNGEE. The V gene lost 0 bases and the J gene lost 4 bases, with 10 bases spanning the gap.